This T cell receptor beta chain was captured by sequencing in a study of OX40 agonist ivuxolimab in advanced cancers. Turning to the overall study: Ivuxolimab, which targeted the costimulatory receptor OX40 (CD134), was an agonistic, fully human IgG2 monoclonal antibody. Intravenous ivuxolimab was administered to patients every 2 weeks at six dose levels: 0.01, 0.1, 0.3, 1.5, 3 and 10 mg/kg. Of the approximately 54 patients in dose escalation, some 20 had hepatocellular carcinoma, some 15 had melanoma, 9 had renal cell carcinoma and 9 had head and neck cancer. In the dose-escalation cohort, approximately 82% of patients were male, and the mean age was around 60 years, with a range of roughly 23 to 85. Prior anti-PD-1, anti-PD-L1 or anti-CTLA-4 therapy was permitted, and checkpoint inhibitors had been received by less than 45% of dose-escalation patients. Partial responses occurred in three dose-escalation patients, of whom one had hepatocellular carcinoma and two had cutaneous melanoma. The point of sequencing TCRbeta in the periphery was to test whether ivuxolimab changed TCR sequence diversity and drove clonal T-cell expansion. The paper covers the monotherapy dose-escalation part of the phase I ivuxolimab trial, which included N = 52 patients.

CDR1 and CDR2, looked up from the germline V gene (reference sequence), are LNHDA and SQIVND. Germline trimming amounts to 3 bases on V and 2 bases on J, with 17 as the count of junction bases outside the gene matches. From the cysteine through the phenylalanine, the CDR3 covers 20 amino acids. The kept DNA is CDR3 alone, 60 bases in frame from the first base. Patients with a history of autoimmune disease or receiving systemic immunosuppression were excluded from the trial. In every dose cohort, peripheral blood was drawn for TCR sequencing at baseline, cycle 4 day 1, and cycle 7 day 1. Samples came from an open-label, multicenter, first-in-human phase I dose-escalation trial of ivuxolimab. The trial enrolled adults with locally advanced or metastatic head and neck squamous cell, hepatocellular, melanoma or renal cell carcinoma. CD4+ and CD8+ T cells were sorted separately from peripheral blood before TCR sequencing.

This clone is a singleton in its sample. This clone's antigen is unknown. No quality values exist for individual bases; no much larger clone is one base distant. Summary of the overall study and its limitations: At doses from 0.1 to 3.0 mg/kg, clonal expansion was seen in both CD4+ and CD8+ blood T cells between baseline and week 6. On average, CD8+ T cells showed more expanded clones than CD4+ T cells after ivuxolimab. Low levels of normalized T-cell clonal expansion were also seen in some patients who did not respond. Which antigens the clonally expanded peripheral T cells were specific for was not determined. Partial responders in the 0.1-3.0 mg/kg groups had among the lowest normalized peripheral clonal expansion, especially among CD8+ T cells.

For sequencing of the TCRbeta CDR3 region, genomic DNA was extracted from the sorted cells. TCRbeta CDR3 regions were sequenced using the immunoSEQ Assay. Imported from immuneACCESS, the table was reduced by TCRdb to in-frame sequences with V and J called. These copies leave out some clones; in studies compared against another copy, an unresolved V gene accounts for under half, and the cause of the remainder is not known. For this sample the table gives roughly 100,000 clones, of which approximately 92% were detected only once. Around 3.5% of the sample is in the top ten clones. The sequences come from CD4+ or CD8+ T cells sorted from blood, collected in a trial of the OX40 agonist ivuxolimab. The rearrangement combines TRBV19 with TRBJ2-7; TRBD2 agrees with 12 junctional bases. This receptor was taken from an adult with an advanced solid tumor such as melanoma, head and neck, liver or kidney cancer. The nucleotide sequence is TGTGCCAGTAGTATTAGTAATTGGGAGACTAGCGGGGGCCCTACCTACGAGCAGTACTTC. Translated, it gives CASSISNWETSGGPTYEQYF.